The entry that follows covers one T cell receptor beta chain sequence. The antigen is undetermined. Clones were read by immunoSEQ multiplex PCR, and TCRdb kept only the in-frame ones, dropping some. This sample has 35,000 or so clones, with around 80% found just once. The data derive from a study of OX40 agonist ivuxolimab in advanced cancers. Study information: The study gave patients intravenous ivuxolimab at 0.01 to 10 mg/kg every 2 weeks.

Whole-study results and caveats: The mean number of expanded clones was higher in CD8+ T cells than in CD4+.

Looked up from germline, CDR1 is SGHTS and CDR2 is YDEGEE. With V trimmed by 4 bases and J by 1 base, 7 bases remained unmatched. The CDR3 extends over 16 amino acids. The chain carries TRBV5-8 and TRBJ1-5; 8 nucleotides agree with TRBD1. Sequences were derived from CD4+ or CD8+ T cells sorted from blood, sampled in a trial of the OX40 agonist ivuxolimab. The TCR comes from an adult with an advanced solid tumor such as melanoma, head and neck, liver or kidney cancer. The CDR3 protein is CASSPQTGASNQPQHF. Written as DNA, the CDR3 is TGTGCCAGCAGCCCCCAGACAGGGGCCAGCAATCAGCCCCAGCATTTT.